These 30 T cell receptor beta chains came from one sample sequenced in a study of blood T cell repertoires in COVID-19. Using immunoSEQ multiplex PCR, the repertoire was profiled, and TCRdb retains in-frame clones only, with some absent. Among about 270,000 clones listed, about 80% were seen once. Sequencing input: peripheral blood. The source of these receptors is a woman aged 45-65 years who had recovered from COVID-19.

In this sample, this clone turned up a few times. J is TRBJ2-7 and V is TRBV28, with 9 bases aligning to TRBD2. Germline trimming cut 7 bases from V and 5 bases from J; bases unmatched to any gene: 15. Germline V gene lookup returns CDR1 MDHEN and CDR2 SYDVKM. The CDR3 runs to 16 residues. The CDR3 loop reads CASTSGGSGRFHEQYF. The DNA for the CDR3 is TGTGCCAGCACCTCGGGCGGCAGCGGGAGGTTCCACGAGCAGTACTTC.

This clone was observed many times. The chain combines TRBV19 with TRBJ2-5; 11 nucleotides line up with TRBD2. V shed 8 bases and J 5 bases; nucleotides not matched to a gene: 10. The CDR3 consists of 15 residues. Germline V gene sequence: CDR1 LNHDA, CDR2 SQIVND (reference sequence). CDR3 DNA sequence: TGTGCCAGTGGGCGGACTAGCGGGTCTCCGGAGACCCAGTACTTC. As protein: CASGRTSGSPETQYF.

CDR3: CASSPPYSLEQFF. In nucleotides, the CDR3 is TGTGCCAGCAGCCCACCTTACAGCTTAGAGCAGTTCTTC. The chain recombines TRBV28 with TRBJ2-1; no clear D. CDR1 is MDHEN and CDR2 is SYDVKM in the germline V gene. This CDR3 is 13 amino acids long. V was trimmed by 6 bases and J by 10 bases, leaving 16 bases between them.

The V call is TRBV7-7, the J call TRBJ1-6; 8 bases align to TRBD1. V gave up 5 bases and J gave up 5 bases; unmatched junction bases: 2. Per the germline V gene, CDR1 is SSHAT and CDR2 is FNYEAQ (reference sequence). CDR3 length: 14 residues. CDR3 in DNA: TGTGCCAGCAGCCAGGGACAGGATAATTCACCCCTCCACTTT. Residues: CASSQGQDNSPLHF.

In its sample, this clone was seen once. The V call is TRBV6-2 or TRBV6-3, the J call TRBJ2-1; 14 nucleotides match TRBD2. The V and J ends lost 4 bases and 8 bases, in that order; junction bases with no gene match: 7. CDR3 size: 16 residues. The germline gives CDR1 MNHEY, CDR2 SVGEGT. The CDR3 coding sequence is TGTGCCAGCAGTTTCGGGGGGACTAGCGGGAGACATGAGCAGTTCTTC. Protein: CASSFGGTSGRHEQFF.

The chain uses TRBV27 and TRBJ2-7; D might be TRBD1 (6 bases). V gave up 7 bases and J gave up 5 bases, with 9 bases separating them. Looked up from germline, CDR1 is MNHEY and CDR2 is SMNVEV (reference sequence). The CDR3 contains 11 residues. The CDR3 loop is CASTGGHEQYF. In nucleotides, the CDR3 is TGTGCCAGCACTGGGGGCCACGAGCAGTACTTC.

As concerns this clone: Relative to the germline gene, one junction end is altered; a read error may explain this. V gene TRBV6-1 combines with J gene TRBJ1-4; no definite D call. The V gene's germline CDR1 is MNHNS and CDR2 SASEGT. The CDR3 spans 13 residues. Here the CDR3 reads CASIEGRWEKLFF. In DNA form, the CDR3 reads TGTGCCAGCATTGAAGGGCGGTGGGAAAAACTGTTTTTT.

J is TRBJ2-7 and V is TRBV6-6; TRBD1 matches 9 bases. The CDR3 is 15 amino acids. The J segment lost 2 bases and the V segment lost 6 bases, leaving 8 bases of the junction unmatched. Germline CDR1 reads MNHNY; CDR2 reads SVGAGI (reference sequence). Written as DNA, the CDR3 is TGTGCCAGCAGCCGGACAGGGGTTGAGGCCTACGAGCAGTACTTC. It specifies CASSRTGVEAYEQYF.

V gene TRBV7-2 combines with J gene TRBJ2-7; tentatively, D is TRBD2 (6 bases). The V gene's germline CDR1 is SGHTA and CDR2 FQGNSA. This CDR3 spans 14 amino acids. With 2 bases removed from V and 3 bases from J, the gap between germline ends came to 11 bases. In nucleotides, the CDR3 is TGTGCCAGCAGCTTACTGGGGGGAAGCTACGAGCAGTACTTC. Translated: CASSLLGGSYEQYF.

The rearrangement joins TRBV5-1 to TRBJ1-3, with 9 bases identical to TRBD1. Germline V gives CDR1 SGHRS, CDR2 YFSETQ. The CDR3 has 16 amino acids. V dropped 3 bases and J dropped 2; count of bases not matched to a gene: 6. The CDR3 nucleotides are TGCGCCAGCAGCTCAGGACAGGGGTCCACTGGAAACACCATATATTTT. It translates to CASSSGQGSTGNTIYF.

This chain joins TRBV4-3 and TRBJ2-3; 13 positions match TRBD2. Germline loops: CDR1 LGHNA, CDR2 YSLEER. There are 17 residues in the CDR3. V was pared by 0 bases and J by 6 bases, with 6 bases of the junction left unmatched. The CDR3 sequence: CASSQDPTSGRADTQYF. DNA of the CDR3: TGCGCCAGCAGCCAAGATCCCACTAGCGGGAGGGCTGATACGCAGTATTTT.

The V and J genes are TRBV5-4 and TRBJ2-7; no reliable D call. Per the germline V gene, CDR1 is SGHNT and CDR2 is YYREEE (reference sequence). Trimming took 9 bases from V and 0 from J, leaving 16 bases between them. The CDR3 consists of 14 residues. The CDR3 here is CATNDNPDSYEQYF. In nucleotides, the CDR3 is TGTGCCACAAACGACAACCCGGACTCCTACGAGCAGTACTTC.

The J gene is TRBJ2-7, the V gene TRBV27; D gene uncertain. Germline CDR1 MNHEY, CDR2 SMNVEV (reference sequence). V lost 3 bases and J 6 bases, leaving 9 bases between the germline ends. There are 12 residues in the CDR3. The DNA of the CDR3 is TGTGCCAGCAGTTTCCTAGGAGCCGAGCAGTACTTC. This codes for CASSFLGAEQYF.

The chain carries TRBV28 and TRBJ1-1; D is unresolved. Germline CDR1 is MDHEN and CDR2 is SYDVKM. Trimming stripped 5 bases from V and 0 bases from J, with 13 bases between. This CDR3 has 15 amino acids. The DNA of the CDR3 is TGTGCCAGCAGTATCTTCCCTCGGGTGAACACTGAAGCTTTCTTT. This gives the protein CASSIFPRVNTEAFF.

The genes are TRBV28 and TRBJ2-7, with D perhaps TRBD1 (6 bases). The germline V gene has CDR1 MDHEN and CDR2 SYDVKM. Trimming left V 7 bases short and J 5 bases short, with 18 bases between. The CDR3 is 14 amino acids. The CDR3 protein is CASTPVRGRDEQYF. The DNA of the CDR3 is TGTGCCAGCACCCCCGTCAGGGGACGCGACGAGCAGTACTTC.

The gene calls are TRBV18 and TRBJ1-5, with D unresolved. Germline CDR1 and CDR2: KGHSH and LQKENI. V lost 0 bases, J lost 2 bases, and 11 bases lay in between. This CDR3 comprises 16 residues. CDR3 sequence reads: CASSPPGGPGNQPQHF. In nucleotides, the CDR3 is TGTGCCAGCTCACCACCCGGCGGGCCGGGCAATCAGCCCCAGCATTTT.

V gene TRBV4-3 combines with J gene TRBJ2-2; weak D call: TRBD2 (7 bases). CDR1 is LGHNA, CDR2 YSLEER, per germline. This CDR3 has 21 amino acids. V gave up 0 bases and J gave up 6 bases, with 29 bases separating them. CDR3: CASSQEGVVGGRIGDAGELFF. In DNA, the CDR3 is TGCGCCAGCAGCCAAGAAGGGGTTGTGGGGGGGCGGATAGGCGACGCCGGGGAGCTGTTTTTT.

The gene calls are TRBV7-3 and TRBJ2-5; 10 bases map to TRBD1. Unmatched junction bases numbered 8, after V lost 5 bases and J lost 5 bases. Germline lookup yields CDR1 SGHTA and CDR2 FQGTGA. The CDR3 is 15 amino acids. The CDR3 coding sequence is TGTGCCAGCAGCCCTCGACAGGGGGCCTGGGAGACCCAGTACTTC. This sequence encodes CASSPRQGAWETQYF. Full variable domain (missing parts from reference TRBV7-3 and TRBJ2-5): GAGVSQTPSNKVTEKGKYVELRCDPISGHTALYWYRQSLGQGPEFLIYFQGTGAADDSGLPNDRFFAVRPEGSVSTLKIQRTERGDSAVYLCASSPRQGAWETQYFGPGTRLLVL.

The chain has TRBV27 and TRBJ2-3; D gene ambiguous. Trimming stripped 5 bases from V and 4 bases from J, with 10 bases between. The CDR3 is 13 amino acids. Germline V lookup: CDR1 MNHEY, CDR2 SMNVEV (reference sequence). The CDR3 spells CASSATPPDTQYF. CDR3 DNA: TGTGCCAGCAGTGCAACACCCCCAGATACGCAGTATTTT.

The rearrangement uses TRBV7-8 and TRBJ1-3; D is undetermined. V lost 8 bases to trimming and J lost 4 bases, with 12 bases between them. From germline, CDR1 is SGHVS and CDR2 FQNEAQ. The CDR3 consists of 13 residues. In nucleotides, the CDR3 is TGTGCCAGCGGTTCCGGTGTAGGAAACACCATATATTTT. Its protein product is CASGSGVGNTIYF.

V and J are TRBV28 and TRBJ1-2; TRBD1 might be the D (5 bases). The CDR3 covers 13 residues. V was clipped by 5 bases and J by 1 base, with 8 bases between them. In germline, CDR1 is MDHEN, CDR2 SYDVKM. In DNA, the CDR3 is TGTGCCAGCAGTGACGACAGTAACTATGGCTACACCTTC. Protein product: CASSDDSNYGYTF.

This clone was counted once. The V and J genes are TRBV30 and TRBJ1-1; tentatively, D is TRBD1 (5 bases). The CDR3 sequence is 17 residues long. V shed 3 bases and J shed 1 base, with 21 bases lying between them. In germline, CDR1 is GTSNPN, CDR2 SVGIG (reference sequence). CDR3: CAWRVAGRGRRNTEAFF. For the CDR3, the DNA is TGTGCCTGGAGGGTGGCAGGGAGGGGCAGAAGGAACACTGAAGCTTTCTTT.

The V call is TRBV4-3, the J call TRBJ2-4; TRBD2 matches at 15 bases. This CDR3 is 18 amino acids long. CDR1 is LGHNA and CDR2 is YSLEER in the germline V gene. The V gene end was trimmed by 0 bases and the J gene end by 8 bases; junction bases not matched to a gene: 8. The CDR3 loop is CASSQDWVRTSGRDIQYF. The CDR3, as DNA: TGCGCCAGCAGCCAAGACTGGGTCCGGACTAGCGGGAGGGACATTCAGTACTTC.

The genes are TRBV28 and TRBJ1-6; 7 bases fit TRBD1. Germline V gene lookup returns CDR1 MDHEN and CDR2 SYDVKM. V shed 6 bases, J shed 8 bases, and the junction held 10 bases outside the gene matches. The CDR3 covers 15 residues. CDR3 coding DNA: TGTGCCAGCAGGAGCCCCACAGGGGAGTATTCACCCCTCCACTTT. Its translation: CASRSPTGEYSPLHF.

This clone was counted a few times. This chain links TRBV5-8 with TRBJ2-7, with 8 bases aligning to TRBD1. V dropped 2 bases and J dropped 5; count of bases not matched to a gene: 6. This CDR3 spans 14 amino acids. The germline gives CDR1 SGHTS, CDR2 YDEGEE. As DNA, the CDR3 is TGTGCCAGCAGCTTTTGGCAGGGGGCCCACGAGCAGTACTTC. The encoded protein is CASSFWQGAHEQYF.

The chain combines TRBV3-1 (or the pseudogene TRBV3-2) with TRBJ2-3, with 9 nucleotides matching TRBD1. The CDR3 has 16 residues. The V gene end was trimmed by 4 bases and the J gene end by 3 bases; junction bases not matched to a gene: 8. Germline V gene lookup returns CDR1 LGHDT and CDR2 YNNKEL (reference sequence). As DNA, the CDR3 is TGTGCCAGCAGCCGCGACGGGACAGGGAGGACAGATACGCAGTATTTT. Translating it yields CASSRDGTGRTDTQYF.

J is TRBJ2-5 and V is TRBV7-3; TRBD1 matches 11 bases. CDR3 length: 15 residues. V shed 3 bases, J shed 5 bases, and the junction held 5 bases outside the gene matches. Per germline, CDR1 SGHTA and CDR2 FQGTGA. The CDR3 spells CASSLWTGGGETQYF. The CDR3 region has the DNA TGTGCCAGCAGCTTGTGGACAGGGGGCGGGGAGACCCAGTACTTC.

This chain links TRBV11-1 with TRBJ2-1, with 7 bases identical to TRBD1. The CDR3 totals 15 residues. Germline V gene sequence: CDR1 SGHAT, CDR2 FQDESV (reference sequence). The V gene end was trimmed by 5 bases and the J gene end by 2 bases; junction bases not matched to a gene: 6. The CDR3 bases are TGTGCCAGCAGCCCATCGACAGGGCCCTACAATGAGCAGTTCTTC. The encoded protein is CASSPSTGPYNEQFF.

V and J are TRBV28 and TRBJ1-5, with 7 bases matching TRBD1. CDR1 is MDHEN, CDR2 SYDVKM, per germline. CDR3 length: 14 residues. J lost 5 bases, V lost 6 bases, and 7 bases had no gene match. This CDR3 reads CASRGTVLDQPQHF. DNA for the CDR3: TGTGCCAGCAGAGGGACAGTTTTAGATCAGCCCCAGCATTTT.

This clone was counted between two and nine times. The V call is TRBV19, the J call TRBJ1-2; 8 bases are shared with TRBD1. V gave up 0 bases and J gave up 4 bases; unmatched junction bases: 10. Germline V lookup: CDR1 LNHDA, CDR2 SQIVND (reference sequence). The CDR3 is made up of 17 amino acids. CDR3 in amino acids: CASSIDIAPGGVYGYTF. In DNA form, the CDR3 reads TGTGCCAGTAGTATAGATATAGCGCCAGGGGGCGTCTATGGCTACACCTTC. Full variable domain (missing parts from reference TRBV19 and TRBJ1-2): DGGITQSPKYLFRKEGQNVTLSCEQNLNHDAMYWYRQDPGQGLRLIYYSQIVNDFQKGDIAEGYSVSREKKESFPLTVTSAQKNPTAFYLCASSIDIAPGGVYGYTFGSGTRLTVV.